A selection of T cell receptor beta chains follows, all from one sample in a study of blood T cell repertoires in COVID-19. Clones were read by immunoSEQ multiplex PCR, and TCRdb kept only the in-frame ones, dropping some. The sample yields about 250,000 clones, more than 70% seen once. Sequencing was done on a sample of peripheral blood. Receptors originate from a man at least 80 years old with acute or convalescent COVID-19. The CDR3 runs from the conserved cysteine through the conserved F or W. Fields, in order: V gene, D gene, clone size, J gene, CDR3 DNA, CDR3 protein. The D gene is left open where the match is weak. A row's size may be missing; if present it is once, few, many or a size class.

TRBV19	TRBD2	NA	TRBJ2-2	TGTGCCAGTAGTATCCTAGCGGGAGTTTCGGGGGAGCTGTTTTTT	CASSILAGVSGELFF
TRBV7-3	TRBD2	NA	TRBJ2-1	TGTGCCAGCAGCCCCACCCGACTAGCGGGAGGGGGTGAGCAGTTCTTC	CASSPTRLAGGGEQFF
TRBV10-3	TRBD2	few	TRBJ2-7	TGTGCCATCAGTGAGCCTCCCCGACTAGCGGGAGGTAAGAACGAGCAGTACTTC	CAISEPPRLAGGKNEQYF
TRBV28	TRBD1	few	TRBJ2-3	TGTGCCAGCACCCTGTCTCCGGGACAGCGAGGGAAGGATACGCAGTATTTT	CASTLSPGQRGKDTQYF
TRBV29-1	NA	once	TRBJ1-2	TGCAGCGTTAGACAGGCTCTGGGCTATGGCTACACCTTC	CSVRQALGYGYTF
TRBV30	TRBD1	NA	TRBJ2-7	TGTGCCTGGGGGACAGCCCTTTTGAGCGAGCAGTACTTC	CAWGTALLSEQYF
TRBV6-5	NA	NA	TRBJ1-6	TGTGCCAGCAGTTACTCTCCCCGCGAGTTATTGTCACCCCTCCACTTT	CASSYSPRELLSPLHF
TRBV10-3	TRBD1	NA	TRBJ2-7	TGTGCCACCAAAACGGACAGGGTCTACGAGCAGTACTTC	CATKTDRVYEQYF
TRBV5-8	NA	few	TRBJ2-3	TGTGCCAGCAGCTCCTCTATGGTTACGCAGTATTTT	CASSSSMVTQYF
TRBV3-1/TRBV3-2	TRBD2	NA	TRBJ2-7	TGTGCCAGCAGCCCGGGGACTAATTACGAGCAGTACTTC	CASSPGTNYEQYF
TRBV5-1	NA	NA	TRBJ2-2	TGCGCCAGCAGTCCAGGAGGGACGAACACCGGGGAGCTGTTTTTT	CASSPGGTNTGELFF
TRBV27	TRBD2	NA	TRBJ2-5	TGTGCCAGCAGTCGCCCTGGGGGGGAGGAGACCCAGTACTTC	CASSRPGGEETQYF
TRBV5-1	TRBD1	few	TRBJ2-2	TGCGCCAGCAGCTTGGGTCTAGGACAGGGAGACACCGGGGAGCTGTTTTTT	CASSLGLGQGDTGELFF
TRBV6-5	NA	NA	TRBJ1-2	TGTGCCAGCAGTTCCACCGACAGAGCCTATGGCTACACCTTC	CASSSTDRAYGYTF
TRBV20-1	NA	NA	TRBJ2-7	TGCAGTGCACGGGGCTACGAGCAGTACTTC	CSARGYEQYF
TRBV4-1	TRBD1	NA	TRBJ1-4	TGCGCCAGCAGCCAAGAGCAGGGGGCGAGGATGTTTGATGAAAAACTGTTTTTT	CASSQEQGARMFDEKLFF
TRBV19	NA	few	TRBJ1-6	TGTGCCAGTAGTCCAGGGTACCTTAATTCACCCCTCCACTTT	CASSPGYLNSPLHF
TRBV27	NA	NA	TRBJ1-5	TGTGCCAGTTCCGCCCGGGGAGGTCAGCCCCAGCATTTT	CASSARGGQPQHF
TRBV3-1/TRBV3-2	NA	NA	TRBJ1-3	TGTGCCAGCAGCCCGGGACTAATCTCTGGAAACACCATATATTTT	CASSPGLISGNTIYF
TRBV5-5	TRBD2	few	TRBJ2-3	TGTGCCAGCAGCTATATAGCGGGGGTGGCAGATACGCAGTATTTT	CASSYIAGVADTQYF
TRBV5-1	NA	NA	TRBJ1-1	TGCGCCAGCAGCTTGGGGACAAAGAACACTGAAGCTTTCTTT	CASSLGTKNTEAFF
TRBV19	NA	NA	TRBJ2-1	TGTGCCAGTAGTATCACCCCCACGAGCTCCTACAATGAGCAGTTCTTC	CASSITPTSSYNEQFF
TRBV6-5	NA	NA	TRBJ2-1	TGTGCCAGCAGTTACGGGGTAGCGACCTACAATGAGCAGTTCTTC	CASSYGVATYNEQFF
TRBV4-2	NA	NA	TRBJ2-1	TGTGCCAGCAGCCAAGAGACGGGACTTCTCTACAATGAGCAGTTCTTC	CASSQETGLLYNEQFF
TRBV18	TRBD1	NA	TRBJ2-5	TGTGCCAGCTCACCAACAGGGGGCGGAGAGACCCAGTACTTC	CASSPTGGGETQYF
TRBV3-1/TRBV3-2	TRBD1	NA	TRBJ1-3	TGTGCCAGCAGCCGAACACGCCGGACAGGCCCCTCTGGAAACACCATATATTTT	CASSRTRRTGPSGNTIYF
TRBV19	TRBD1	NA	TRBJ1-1	TGTGCCAGTAGTATTGGGACAGGGGGAGCTTTCTTT	CASSIGTGGAFF
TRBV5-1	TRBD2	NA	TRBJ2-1	TGCGCCAGCAACCCTTCGGGGGGATCATACAATGAGCAGTTCTTC	CASNPSGGSYNEQFF
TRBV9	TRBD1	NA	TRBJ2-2	TGTGCCAGCAGCCGGGGACAGACGACCGGGGAGCTGTTTTTT	CASSRGQTTGELFF
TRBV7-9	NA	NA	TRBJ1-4	TGTGCCAGCAGCCGACACAGTGCAACTAATGAAAAACTGTTTTTT	CASSRHSATNEKLFF
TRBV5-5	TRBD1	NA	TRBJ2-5	TGTGCCAGCAGCTTGGAGTTAGGGGGCTGGGAGACCCAGTACTTC	CASSLELGGWETQYF
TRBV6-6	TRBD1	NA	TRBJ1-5	TGTGCCAGCAAAGGGACAGACCGTAGCAATCAGCCCCAGCATTTT	CASKGTDRSNQPQHF
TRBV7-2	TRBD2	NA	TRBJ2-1	TGTGCCAGCAGCTTATGGGGGGGGTCCTCAGCTTTCTACAATGAGCAGTTCTTC	CASSLWGGSSAFYNEQFF
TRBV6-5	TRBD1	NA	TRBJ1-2	TGTGCCAGCAGTTACTCGTCGGGACAGGGAACCTATGGCTACACCTTC	CASSYSSGQGTYGYTF
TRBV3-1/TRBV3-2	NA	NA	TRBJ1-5	TGTGCCAGCAGCCAAGGATGGGGAGTCGGCAATCAGCCCCAGCATTTT	CASSQGWGVGNQPQHF
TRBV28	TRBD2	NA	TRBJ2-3	TGTGCCAGCAGCCTCCCACTAGCGGGAGGTACAGATACGCAGTATTTT	CASSLPLAGGTDTQYF
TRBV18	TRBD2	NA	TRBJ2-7	TGTGCCAGCTCACCACCAGCGGGAGGCTACGAGCAGTACTTC	CASSPPAGGYEQYF
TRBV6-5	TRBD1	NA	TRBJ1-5	TGTGCCAGCAGTCAGACAGGGGTTAATCAGCCCCAGCATTTT	CASSQTGVNQPQHF
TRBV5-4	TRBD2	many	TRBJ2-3	TGTGCCAGCAGCTTGGACTCAGCGGGGGGGGTACCCACAGATACGCAGTATTTT	CASSLDSAGGVPTDTQYF
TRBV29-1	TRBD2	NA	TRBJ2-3	TGCAGCGTTACTAGCGGGGGGGCTCCAAACACAGATACGCAGTATTTT	CSVTSGGAPNTDTQYF
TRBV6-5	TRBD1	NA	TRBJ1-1	TGTGCCAGCAGTTATTCGGACAGGGGTAGGGACACTGAAGCTTTCTTT	CASSYSDRGRDTEAFF
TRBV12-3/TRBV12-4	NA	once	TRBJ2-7	TGTGCCAGCAGTTTAATTTCGGAGCAGTACTTC	CASSLISEQYF
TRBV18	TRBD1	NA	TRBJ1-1	TGTGCCAGCTCGTCGGGGACAGGGGGCAGCACTGAAGCTTTCTTT	CASSSGTGGSTEAFF
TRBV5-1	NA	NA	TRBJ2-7	TGCGCCAGCAGCCTAGAAGGCATCGATTCCTACGAGCAGTACTTC	CASSLEGIDSYEQYF
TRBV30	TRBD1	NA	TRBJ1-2	TGTGCCTGGAGTGTCGGGACAGGGGCCTATGGCTACACCTTC	CAWSVGTGAYGYTF
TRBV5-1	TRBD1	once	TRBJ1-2	TGCGCCAGCAGCTTGGGACAGGGGGCGCGCGGCTATGGCTACACCTTC	CASSLGQGARGYGYTF
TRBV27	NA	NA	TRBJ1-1	TGTGCCAGCAGTTTATTGGCAGGGAAGACTGAAGCTTTCTTT	CASSLLAGKTEAFF
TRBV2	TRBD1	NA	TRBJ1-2	TGTGCCAGCAGTGTAAGACAGGGGGCGCTTGGCTACACCTTC	CASSVRQGALGYTF
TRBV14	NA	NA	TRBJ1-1	TGTGCCAGCAGCCCGGAGCTACGCGCTGAAGCTTTCTTT	CASSPELRAEAFF
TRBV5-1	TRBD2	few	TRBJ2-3	TGCGCCAGCAGCTTGGCACGGACTAGCGGGGAGATCACAGATACGCAGTATTTT	CASSLARTSGEITDTQYF
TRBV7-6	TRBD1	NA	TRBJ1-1	TGTGCCAGCAGCCAAACACGACAGGGGGAAGGGTTGGCTTTCTTT	CASSQTRQGEGLAFF
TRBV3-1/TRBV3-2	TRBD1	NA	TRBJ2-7	TGTGCCAGCAGCCAAGCAACCGGGACAGACTACGAGCAGTACTTC	CASSQATGTDYEQYF
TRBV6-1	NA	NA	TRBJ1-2	TGTGCCAGCACCACCACACCAGGGGAGTATGGCTACACCTTC	CASTTTPGEYGYTF
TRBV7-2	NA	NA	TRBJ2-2	TGTGCCAGCAGCTTAGCGGGCTCCGGGGAGCTGTTTTTT	CASSLAGSGELFF
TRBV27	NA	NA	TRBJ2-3	TGTGCCAGCAGGCTACAGGGATCGCGAGATACGCAGTATTTT	CASRLQGSRDTQYF